This T cell receptor beta chain was profiled in a study of OX40 agonist ivuxolimab in advanced cancers. Findings and caveats of the study: Expanded peripheral T cells had an undetermined antigen specificity.

Clones were sequenced by immunoSEQ multiplex PCR, and TCRdb holds only the in-frame ones, with some missing. The sample carries approximately 69,000 clones, 65% to 80% recorded once. V was cut by 3 bases and J by 6 bases, with 9 bases left in between. CDR3 size: 13 residues. Looked up from germline, CDR1 is LNHDA and CDR2 is SQIVND (reference sequence). On this clone itself: Its antigen remains unidentified.

This clonotype originated in an adult with an advanced solid tumor such as melanoma, head and neck, liver or kidney cancer. The input for sequencing was CD4+ or CD8+ T cells sorted from blood, taken in a trial of the OX40 agonist ivuxolimab. The chain recombines TRBV19 with TRBJ2-1, with D unresolved. CDR3 loop: CASSMRPGNEQFF. In nucleotides, the CDR3 is TGTGCCAGTAGTATGAGGCCCGGCAATGAGCAGTTCTTC.